These T cell receptor beta chains were read from a single sample in a study of read filtering for tumor transcriptome and immune sequencing. TCRdb passed the reads through MiXCR, listing each CDR3 protein once. The table has over 50,000 distinct CDR3 sequences, around 21% seen once. The material sequenced was a population of CD138-negative cells sorted from bone marrow. The receptors here all came from a donor at least 40 years old with multiple myeloma. The CDR3 runs from the conserved cysteine through the conserved F or W. The order of the fields is V gene, clone size, J gene, CDR3 length, D gene, CDR3 protein, CDR3 DNA. A D gene is named only where the DNA matches it firmly. The size field is filled for only some rows; it gives once, few, many or a size class.

TRBV20-1,many,TRBJ2-5,15,NA,CSARDSREILETQYF,TGCAGTGCTAGAGATTCCAGGGAGATCCTCGAGACCCAGTACTTC
TRBV6-2/TRBV6-3,NA,TRBJ2-7,12,NA,CASSNLYYEQYF,TGTGCCAGCAGTAACTTATACTACGAGCAGTACTTC
TRBV6-1,few,TRBJ2-3,16,TRBD2,CASGAGGLTGTDTQYF,TGTGCCAGTGGAGCGGGGGGGCTAACGGGCACAGATACGCAGTATTTT
TRBV7-3,many,TRBJ2-3,13,TRBD1,CASSEQGANTQYF,TGTGCCAGCAGCGAACAGGGGGCCAATACGCAGTATTTT
TRBV12-3/TRBV12-4,NA,TRBJ1-2,13,TRBD1,CASSRGQGTGYTF,TGTGCCAGCAGTCGCGGACAGGGGACAGGCTACACCTTC
TRBV5-1,few,TRBJ2-3,16,NA,CASSLQDPSFTDTQYF,TGCGCCAGCAGCCTCCAGGACCCCTCCTTCACAGATACGCAGTATTTT
TRBV18,many,TRBJ2-5,15,NA,CASSPAQRNQETQYF,TGTGCCAGCTCACCTGCCCAGCGGAACCAAGAGACCCAGTACTTC
TRBV7-3,many,TRBJ2-1,18,TRBD2,CASSRTSGRAGGWNEQFF,TGTGCCAGCAGCCGGACTAGCGGGAGGGCCGGAGGATGGAATGAGCAGTTCTTC
TRBV5-1,many,TRBJ2-7,15,TRBD2,CASSLGPSGSFEQYF,TGCGCCAGCAGCTTGGGGCCTAGCGGGAGTTTCGAGCAGTACTTC
TRBV19,many,TRBJ2-1,15,TRBD2,CASSRTSGSHNEQFF,TGTGCCAGTAGCAGGACTAGCGGGAGCCACAATGAGCAGTTCTTC
TRBV5-4,many,TRBJ2-3,17,TRBD1,CASSAGQGRTSTDTQYF,TGTGCCAGCAGCGCCGGACAGGGACGAACTAGCACAGATACGCAGTATTTT
TRBV5-6,NA,TRBJ2-3,15,NA,CASSPSRRLVDTQFF,TGTGCCAGCAGCCCATCCCGGAGGCTGGTGGATACGCAATTTTTT
TRBV19,many,TRBJ2-1,11,NA,CASSRGNEQFF,TGTGCCAGTAGTAGGGGGAATGAGCAGTTCTTC
TRBV24-1,medium-sized,TRBJ2-1,16,TRBD2,CATSDVGTSGGNEQFF,TGTGCCACCAGTGACGTCGGGACTAGCGGGGGTAATGAGCAGTTCTTC
TRBV7-2,few,TRBJ1-5,17,TRBD1,CASSLFWGDSTNQPQHF,TGTGCCAGCAGCTTGTTCTGGGGGGACAGCACAAATCAGCCCCAGCATTTT
TRBV12-3/TRBV12-4,NA,TRBJ2-4,15,TRBD1,CASSLSGTGVAIQYF,TGTGCCAGCAGTTTATCGGGGACAGGGGTGGCCATTCAGTACTTC
TRBV5-1,many,TRBJ2-5,15,TRBD2,CASSLRASGGETQYF,TGCGCCAGCAGCTTGAGAGCTAGCGGGGGAGAGACCCAGTACTTC
TRBV15,NA,TRBJ2-1,13,NA,CATSERVDDEQFF,TGTGCCACCAGCGAGAGGGTGGACGATGAGCAGTTCTTC
TRBV7-8,NA,TRBJ1-1,15,TRBD1,CASSSRDSLNTEAFF,TGTGCCAGCAGCTCCCGGGACAGCTTGAACACTGAAGCTTTCTTT
TRBV24-1,many,TRBJ1-5,15,TRBD1,CATSPGQGPYQPQHF,TGTGCCACCAGTCCGGGACAGGGGCCCTATCAGCCCCAGCATTTT
TRBV28,NA,TRBJ1-6,15,NA,CASSPGEAYNSPLYF,TGTGCCAGCAGCCCGGGGGAGGCTTATAATTCACCCCTCTACTTT
TRBV20-1,many,TRBJ2-5,15,NA,CSARTAGGRMETQYF,TGCAGTGCCCGAACGGCCGGAGGACGGATGGAGACCCAGTACTTC
TRBV18,few,TRBJ2-2,12,NA,CASSPVVGELFF,TGTGCCAGCTCCCCCGTCGTCGGGGAGCTGTTTTTT
TRBV12-5,many,TRBJ2-7,14,NA,CASGPDRQGGEQYF,TGTGCTAGTGGACCGGACAGACAAGGGGGAGAGCAGTACTTC
TRBV2,many,TRBJ2-2,13,TRBD2,CASTLGGSGELFF,TGTGCCAGCACCCTCGGGGGGTCCGGGGAGCTGTTTTTT
TRBV29-1,NA,TRBJ2-3,13,NA,CSVDASSTDTQYF,TGCAGCGTTGATGCGTCGTCCACAGATACGCAGTATTTT
TRBV27,many,TRBJ2-2,12,NA,CASSPTTGELFF,TGTGCCAGCAGTCCAACCACCGGGGAGCTGTTTTTT
TRBV6-1,few,TRBJ2-7,15,TRBD1,CASSETGASLYEQYF,TGTGCCAGCAGTGAGACAGGGGCCAGTTTGTACGAGCAGTACTTC